The 29 T cell receptor beta chains presented below share a single source sample, sequenced in a study of shared T cell receptors in the human thymus. Generated by immunoSEQ multiplex PCR, the TCRdb table keeps only in-frame clones and is missing some. The sample has more than 550,000 clones, approximately 87% seen once. These sequences were also reported in another study, on human thymus T cells.

Sequencing used thymocytes. These receptors were taken from a boy under two years old with a congenital heart defect.

The chain joins TRBV19 to TRBJ1-1; D gene uncertain. The CDR3 extends over 15 amino acids. V was pared by 1 base and J by 4 bases, with 13 bases between. Germline lookup yields CDR1 LNHDA and CDR2 SQIVND (reference sequence). The CDR3 nucleotides are TGTGCCAGTAGTATAGTCGAAGGCCCTAGCACTGAAGCTTTCTTT. Protein product: CASSIVEGPSTEAFF.

The chain joins TRBV28 to TRBJ2-2; no firm D call. Germline-derived CDR1 and CDR2 are MDHEN and SYDVKM. Trimming took 7 bases from V and 6 from J, leaving 9 bases between them. The CDR3 is made up of 12 amino acids. CDR3 residues: CASKLPPGELFF. In nucleotides, the CDR3 is TGTGCCAGCAAACTACCTCCCGGGGAGCTGTTTTTT.

This clone was seen only once. The rearrangement joins TRBV11-2 to TRBJ2-1, with 7 bases identical to TRBD1. Germline V gene sequence: CDR1 SGHAT, CDR2 FQNNGV. CDR3 length: 17 residues. The J segment lost 5 bases and the V segment lost 0 bases, leaving 10 bases of the junction unmatched. CDR3 bases: TGTGCCAGCAGCTTAGAGACAGGGAGTTTCGTAGACAATGAGCAGTTCTTC. Translated: CASSLETGSFVDNEQFF. The complete variable domain, with remaining parts taken from reference TRBV11-2 and TRBJ2-1, reads EAGVAQSPRYKIIEKRQSVAFWCNPISGHATLYWYQQILGQGPKLLIQFQNNGVVDDSQLPKDRFSAERLKGVDSTLKIQPAKLEDSAVYLCASSLETGSFVDNEQFFGPGTRLTVL.

The chain combines TRBV6-6 with TRBJ2-5; 8 bases line up with TRBD1. Germline CDR1 reads MNHNY; CDR2 reads SVGAGI (reference sequence). The CDR3 consists of 13 residues. The trim removed 6 bases at V and 3 bases at J, leaving 3 bases unmatched. For the CDR3, the DNA is TGTGCCAGCAGCCTGGACAGGGAAGAGACCCAGTACTTC. It specifies CASSLDREETQYF.

The DNA of the CDR3 is TGTGCCAGCAGCCAAGGGAGCCGGGTTCCGCTCCACTCTGGAAACACCATATATTTT. Encoded protein: CASSQGSRVPLHSGNTIYF. The chain combines TRBV14 with TRBJ1-3; the D is unclear. Trimming cost V 1 base and J 0 bases, with 19 bases left between them. This CDR3 has 19 residues. Germline lookup yields CDR1 SGHDN and CDR2 FVKESK.

The V gene is TRBV7-2, the J gene TRBJ1-4; 8 positions agree with TRBD1. The CDR3 is 18 amino acids. The J segment lost 5 bases and the V segment lost 1 base, leaving 12 bases of the junction unmatched. Germline assignment: CDR1 SGHTA and CDR2 FQGNSA. Here the CDR3 DNA reads TGTGCCAGCAGCTTAGAGGGTCGGGGGACAGGACGGAATGAAAAACTGTTTTTT. The encoded protein is CASSLEGRGTGRNEKLFF. Filled out from reference TRBV7-2 and TRBJ1-4, the complete variable domain reads GAGVSQSPSNKVTEKGKDVELRCDPISGHTALYWYRQSLGQGLEFLIYFQGNSAPDKSGLPSDRFSAERTGGSVSTLTIQRTQQEDSAVYLCASSLEGRGTGRNEKLFFGSGTQLSVL.

The rearrangement joins TRBV28 to TRBJ1-5; the D gene is possibly TRBD1 (6 bases). The germline gives CDR1 MDHEN, CDR2 SYDVKM. The CDR3 runs to 20 residues. The V and J ends lost 5 bases and 2 bases respectively, with 28 bases between them. CDR3 DNA sequence: TGTGCCAGCAGTCTGTCCCTGGACAGCGTGGGGGATATACGCAATCAGCCCCAGCATTTT. It is translated as CASSLSLDSVGDIRNQPQHF.

This sequence joins TRBV7-8 and TRBJ2-3; 16 bases map to TRBD2. CDR1 SGHVS and CDR2 FQNEAQ come from the germline V gene. The CDR3 runs 18 residues. Germline trimming cut 5 bases from V and 1 base from J; bases unmatched to any gene: 6. CDR3 region: CASSPTGTSGGGTDTQYF. The CDR3 DNA reads as TGTGCCAGCAGCCCTACCGGGACTAGCGGGGGGGGCACAGATACGCAGTATTTT.

This clone was picked up a small number of times. The chain uses TRBV19 and TRBJ2-7, with D perhaps TRBD1 (6 bases). Germline V lookup: CDR1 LNHDA, CDR2 SQIVND (reference sequence). V was cut by 7 bases and J by 6 bases, with 10 bases left in between. The CDR3 sequence is 11 residues long. CDR3 amino acids: CASTAGAEQYF. The CDR3 DNA follows: TGTGCCAGTACAGCAGGGGCCGAGCAGTACTTC.

The chain is built from TRBV12-5 and TRBJ2-6; perhaps TRBD1 as D (5 bases). Germline CDR1 is LGHNT and CDR2 is FRNRAP. This CDR3 has 16 amino acids. V lost 6 bases, J lost 0 bases, and 12 bases lay in between. CDR3 nucleotide sequence: TGTGCTAGTGGCACACAGGAGAACTCTGGGGCCAACGTCCTGACTTTC. Amino acids: CASGTQENSGANVLTF.

The chain uses TRBV7-2 and TRBJ2-7; D is unclear. In germline, CDR1 is SGHTA, CDR2 FQGNSA. The CDR3 is made up of 16 amino acids. Trimming shortened V by 0 bases and J by 5 bases, and 17 bases separated the two germline ends. CDR3: CASSLAVTAAVDEQYF. CDR3 DNA: TGTGCCAGCAGCTTAGCGGTCACAGCCGCTGTCGACGAGCAGTACTTC.

The V and J genes are TRBV2 and TRBJ2-3; 7 bases map to TRBD1. Germline V gene data show CDR1 as SNHLY and CDR2 as FYNNEI. CDR3 size: 14 residues. V was clipped by 1 base and J by 3 bases; unmatched bases: 1. CDR3 DNA sequence: TGTGCCAGCAGTGAAGGACAGGGAACAGATACGCAGTATTTT. Residues: CASSEGQGTDTQYF. Full variable domain (missing parts from reference TRBV2 and TRBJ2-3): EPEVTQTPSHQVTQMGQEVILRCVPISNHLYFYWYRQILGQKVEFLVSFYNNEISEKSEIFDDQFSVERPDGSNFTLKIRSTKLEDSAMYFCASSEGQGTDTQYFGPGTRLTVL.

This chain joins TRBV7-2 and TRBJ2-5; 11 bases map to TRBD2. The CDR3 runs 17 residues. V shed 2 bases and J 2 bases; nucleotides not matched to a gene: 7. From germline, CDR1 is SGHTA and CDR2 FQGNSA. The CDR3 DNA reads as TGTGCCAGCAGCTTATATACCGGGACTAGCGGTCAAGAGACCCAGTACTTC. Translating it yields CASSLYTGTSGQETQYF.

The genes are TRBV10-3 and TRBJ1-2; maybe TRBD1 (6 bases). Germline loops: CDR1 ENHRY, CDR2 SYGVKD. The CDR3 spans 13 residues. The V end lost 5 bases, the J end lost 3 bases, and 10 bases lay between the germline ends. The DNA for the CDR3 is TGTGCCATCAGTCAGGGGTTTGACTATGGCTACACCTTC. This gives the protein CAISQGFDYGYTF.

The CDR3 loop reads CASSRKYRSPGTASEQPQHF. CDR3 nucleotides: TGTGCCAGCAGCCGAAAATACCGCAGTCCCGGGACAGCGAGCGAGCAGCCCCAGCATTTT. The gene calls are TRBV28 and TRBJ1-5; the match to TRBD1 covers 7 bases. V dropped 6 bases and J dropped 7; count of bases not matched to a gene: 27. CDR1 MDHEN and CDR2 SYDVKM come from the germline V gene. The CDR3 runs to 20 residues.

This sequence joins TRBV4-2 and TRBJ2-5; D gene unclear. Trimming removed 0 bases at V and 1 base at J, with 9 bases between. In germline, CDR1 is LGHNA, CDR2 YNFKEQ. The CDR3 extends over 15 amino acids. Written as DNA, the CDR3 is TGTGCCAGCAGCCAAGATATACAAATCCAAGAGACCCAGTACTTC. It encodes CASSQDIQIQETQYF.

The CDR3 loop is CASSLFGRADETQYF. CDR3 bases: TGTGCCAGCAGTTTATTTGGCAGGGCCGATGAGACCCAGTACTTC. The V gene is TRBV28, the J gene TRBJ2-5; D perhaps matches TRBD1 (5 bases). V lost 1 base and J lost 5, with 14 bases in between. Looked up from germline, CDR1 is MDHEN and CDR2 is SYDVKM. This CDR3 contains 15 residues.

V is TRBV4-3 and J is TRBJ1-6; maybe TRBD1 (5 bases). Per germline, CDR1 LGHNA and CDR2 YSLEER. This CDR3 contains 15 residues. The V end was cut by 0 bases, the J end by 8 bases, with 11 bases between. The CDR3 spells CASSQEGGTDSPLHF. As DNA, the CDR3 is TGCGCCAGCAGCCAAGAGGGGGGTACGGATTCACCCCTCCACTTT.

The gene calls are TRBV18 and TRBJ2-5; D might be TRBD1 (5 bases). Germline V gives CDR1 KGHSH, CDR2 LQKENI. CDR3 length: 13 residues. V dropped 2 bases and J dropped 2 bases, with 6 bases sitting between them. CDR3 in amino acids: CASSPSGQETQYF. CDR3 in DNA: TGTGCCAGCTCACCATCAGGGCAAGAGACCCAGTACTTC.

This sequence joins TRBV25-1 and TRBJ1-4; the match to TRBD1 covers 8 bases. The CDR3 is made up of 14 amino acids. Germline CDR1 MGHDK, CDR2 SYGVNS. The junction had 8 bases not matched to a gene; V was cut back by 7 bases and J by 7 bases. The chain's CDR3 is CASNSGGSGEKLFF. The CDR3 nucleotides read TGTGCCAGCAACTCAGGGGGCTCCGGTGAAAAACTGTTTTTT.

The chain recombines TRBV29-1 with TRBJ1-1, with TRBD1 matching over 8 bases. J lost 0 bases, V lost 4 bases, and 13 bases had no gene match. The CDR3 extends over 17 amino acids. The germline V gene has CDR1 SQVTM and CDR2 ANQGSEA. In DNA form, the CDR3 reads TGCAGCGTTGGGTCACGGACAGGGTCGCTGTTGAACACTGAAGCTTTCTTT. The encoded protein is CSVGSRTGSLLNTEAFF.

This chain joins TRBV18 and TRBJ2-7; TRBD1 matches 8 bases. The CDR3 runs 15 residues. J was trimmed by 3 bases and V by 1 base; bases with no gene match: 5. Per germline, CDR1 KGHSH and CDR2 LQKENI. The CDR3 DNA reads TGTGCCAGCTCACCACGGACAGGGCGGCACTACGAGCAGTACTTC. It specifies CASSPRTGRHYEQYF.

The DNA for the CDR3 is TGTGCCATCAGTGAGTCGGTTGGAGCGGGAGGTGGGTACAATGAGCAGTTCTTC. This sequence encodes CAISESVGAGGGYNEQFF. The chain is built from TRBV10-3 and TRBJ2-1; TRBD2 matches at 9 bases. The length of the CDR3 is 18 residues. J gave up 4 bases and V 0 bases, and 10 bases lay outside the gene matches. The germline gives CDR1 ENHRY, CDR2 SYGVKD.

The chain links TRBV14 to TRBJ2-7; D remains ambiguous. The CDR3 loop spans 13 amino acids. Germline CDR1 is SGHDN and CDR2 is FVKESK. V was trimmed by 3 bases and J by 2 bases, leaving 8 bases between them. CDR3 sequence: CASSQHRAYEQYF. CDR3 in DNA: TGTGCCAGCAGCCAGCACAGAGCCTACGAGCAGTACTTC.

This chain links TRBV7-2 with TRBJ1-6, with TRBD1 matching over 8 bases. With 2 bases clipped from V and 7 bases from J, the junction kept 7 bases outside the gene matches. The CDR3 extends over 16 amino acids. Germline V CDR1 and CDR2: SGHTA, FQGNSA. The CDR3 here is CASSLQLGQVNSPLHF. Here the CDR3 DNA reads TGTGCCAGCAGCTTACAACTGGGACAGGTGAATTCACCCCTCCACTTT.

The gene calls are TRBV2 and TRBJ1-1, with D perhaps TRBD1 (5 bases). Germline-derived CDR1 and CDR2 are SNHLY and FYNNEI. This CDR3 is built from 13 residues. The ends were cut back, 11 bases at V and 5 bases at J, with 18 bases in the middle. CDR3 coding DNA: TGTGCCTCATCGAGGGGCGCGGGGACTGAAGCTTTCTTT. It is translated as CASSRGAGTEAFF.

The chain's CDR3 is CASSQQPRDRVDGYTF. The CDR3 DNA reads as TGCGCCAGCAGCCAACAACCCCGGGACAGGGTGGATGGCTACACCTTC. This chain links TRBV4-1 with TRBJ1-2, with 9 bases lining up with TRBD1. The CDR3 length is 16 residues. V shed 2 bases, J shed 6 bases, and the junction held 10 bases outside the gene matches. The germline V gene encodes CDR1 MGHRA and CDR2 YSYEKL.

The genes are TRBV5-6 and TRBJ1-6; 7 bases align to TRBD1. Germline loops: CDR1 SGHDT, CDR2 YYEEEE. Trimming cost V 3 bases and J 6 bases; bases outside gene matches: 9. This CDR3 spans 16 amino acids. This CDR3 reads CASSSTTDRLNSPLHF. CDR3 nucleotides: TGTGCCAGCAGCTCTACTACGGACAGGCTTAATTCACCCCTCCACTTT.

This sequence joins TRBV4-1 and TRBJ2-2, with 7 nucleotides matching TRBD1. The germline V gene has CDR1 MGHRA and CDR2 YSYEKL. With 3 bases clipped from V and 3 bases from J, the junction kept 13 bases outside the gene matches. CDR3 size: 18 residues. Here the CDR3 DNA reads TGCGCCAGCAGCCATCTAATTAACAGGGGCCGATACACCGGGGAGCTGTTTTTT. This sequence encodes CASSHLINRGRYTGELFF.